One sample yielded the 4 T cell receptor beta chains listed below, sequenced in a study of T cell clonality in common variable immunodeficiency. Study conclusions and caveats: Common variable immunodeficiency TCR beta sequences reportedly had fewer deletions and N-nucleotide insertions.

Sequenced by immunoSEQ multiplex PCR; TCRdb stores in-frame clones only, minus some. The sample has nearly 20,000 clones, none seen only once; the top ten hold more than 2.5%. Their antigen targets remain unknown. Sample: peripheral blood mononuclear cells. These receptor sequences come from a human donor with common variable immunodeficiency.

This clone came up many times. The CDR3 is cut off 3 residues early in the read; its end comes from the germline J gene. Other DNA sequences within the sample encode an identical CDR3. The V and J genes are TRBV2 and TRBJ1-5; perhaps TRBD1 as D (5 bases). Trimming pared 1 base from V and 2 bases from J, leaving 9 bases between. The CDR3 length is 15 residues. Germline V gene data show CDR1 as SNHLY and CDR2 as FYNNEI. The CDR3 bases that were read are TGTGCCAGCAGTGAAGTTCAGGGAGGCAATCAGCCC. Its protein is CASSEVQGGNQP. The whole CDR3 sequence reads CASSEVQGGNQPQHF.

The table lists this clone with many counts. The chain's CDR3 is CASGNDRGTPGELFF. Incomplete CDR3 DNA: TGTGCCAGCGGTAACGACAGGGGCACGCCCGGGGAG. The chain has TRBV2 and TRBJ2-2; 8 bases align to TRBD1. The CDR3 is cut off 3 residues early in the read; its end comes from the germline J gene. Germline assignment: CDR1 SNHLY and CDR2 FYNNEI. This CDR3 is built from 15 residues. Trimming took 8 bases from V and 6 from J; bases not matched to a gene: 11.

This clone was counted ten times or more. Coverage ceases 3 residues before the CDR3 finishes, and the germline J gene fills in the end. This sequence joins TRBV29-1 and TRBJ2-5, with 9 bases aligning to TRBD2. CDR3 size: 13 residues. Germline lookup yields CDR1 SQVTM and CDR2 ANQGSEA. The V gene end was trimmed by 7 bases and the J gene end by 4 bases; junction bases not matched to a gene: 7. The DNA read from the CDR3 is TGCAGCGGGGGATTAGCGGGAGTAGAGACC. Protein product: CSGGLAGVET. The entire CDR3 protein reads CSGGLAGVETQYF.

This clone was observed at least ten times. The read halts 3 residues ahead of the CDR3 end, with the missing end drawn from the germline J gene. The chain uses TRBV18 and TRBJ1-1; 10 bases fit TRBD1. With 4 bases clipped from V and 5 bases from J, the junction kept 10 bases outside the gene matches. The V gene's germline CDR1 is KGHSH and CDR2 LQKENI. The CDR3 covers 16 residues. CDR3: CASSLTGTGVYTEAFF. The DNA read from the CDR3 is TGTGCCAGCTCACTGACGGGGACAGGGGTCTATACTGAA. Full variable domain (rest looked up from reference TRBV18 and TRBJ1-1): NAGVMQNPRHLVRRRGQEARLRCSPMKGHSHVYWYRQLPEEGLKFMVYLQKENIIDESGMPKERFSAEFPKEGPSILRIQQVVRGDSAAYFCASSLTGTGVYTEAFFGQGTRLTVV.